This T cell receptor beta chain came from a study of T cell clonality in common variable immunodeficiency. Study-wide points: CVID subjects shared fewer TCRbeta clones than healthy controls did.

Both groups were predominantly of Caucasian heritage. The germline V gene encodes CDR1 SGHNT and CDR2 YENEEA. The ends were cut back, 5 bases at V and 6 bases at J, with 10 bases in the middle. This CDR3 has 12 amino acids. Comments on this clone: Its antigen is still unknown. Read sequence stops 3 residues before the CDR3 end, and the germline J gene provides the missing end.

Sequencing was performed with immunoSEQ multiplex PCR; in TCRdb, only in-frame clones are kept and a portion is missing. The sample holds 35,000 to 50,000 clones, and no clone turns up only once. The gene calls are TRBV11-3 and TRBJ1-1; maybe TRBD1 (5 bases). The sequenced sample was peripheral blood mononuclear cells. The receptor was isolated from a person between 18 and 69 years old in good health. The CDR3 bases that were read are TGTGCCAGCAGCCGGGGGGTCCCTGAA. Amino acids: CASSRGVPE. The CDR3, in full, reads CASSRGVPEAFF.